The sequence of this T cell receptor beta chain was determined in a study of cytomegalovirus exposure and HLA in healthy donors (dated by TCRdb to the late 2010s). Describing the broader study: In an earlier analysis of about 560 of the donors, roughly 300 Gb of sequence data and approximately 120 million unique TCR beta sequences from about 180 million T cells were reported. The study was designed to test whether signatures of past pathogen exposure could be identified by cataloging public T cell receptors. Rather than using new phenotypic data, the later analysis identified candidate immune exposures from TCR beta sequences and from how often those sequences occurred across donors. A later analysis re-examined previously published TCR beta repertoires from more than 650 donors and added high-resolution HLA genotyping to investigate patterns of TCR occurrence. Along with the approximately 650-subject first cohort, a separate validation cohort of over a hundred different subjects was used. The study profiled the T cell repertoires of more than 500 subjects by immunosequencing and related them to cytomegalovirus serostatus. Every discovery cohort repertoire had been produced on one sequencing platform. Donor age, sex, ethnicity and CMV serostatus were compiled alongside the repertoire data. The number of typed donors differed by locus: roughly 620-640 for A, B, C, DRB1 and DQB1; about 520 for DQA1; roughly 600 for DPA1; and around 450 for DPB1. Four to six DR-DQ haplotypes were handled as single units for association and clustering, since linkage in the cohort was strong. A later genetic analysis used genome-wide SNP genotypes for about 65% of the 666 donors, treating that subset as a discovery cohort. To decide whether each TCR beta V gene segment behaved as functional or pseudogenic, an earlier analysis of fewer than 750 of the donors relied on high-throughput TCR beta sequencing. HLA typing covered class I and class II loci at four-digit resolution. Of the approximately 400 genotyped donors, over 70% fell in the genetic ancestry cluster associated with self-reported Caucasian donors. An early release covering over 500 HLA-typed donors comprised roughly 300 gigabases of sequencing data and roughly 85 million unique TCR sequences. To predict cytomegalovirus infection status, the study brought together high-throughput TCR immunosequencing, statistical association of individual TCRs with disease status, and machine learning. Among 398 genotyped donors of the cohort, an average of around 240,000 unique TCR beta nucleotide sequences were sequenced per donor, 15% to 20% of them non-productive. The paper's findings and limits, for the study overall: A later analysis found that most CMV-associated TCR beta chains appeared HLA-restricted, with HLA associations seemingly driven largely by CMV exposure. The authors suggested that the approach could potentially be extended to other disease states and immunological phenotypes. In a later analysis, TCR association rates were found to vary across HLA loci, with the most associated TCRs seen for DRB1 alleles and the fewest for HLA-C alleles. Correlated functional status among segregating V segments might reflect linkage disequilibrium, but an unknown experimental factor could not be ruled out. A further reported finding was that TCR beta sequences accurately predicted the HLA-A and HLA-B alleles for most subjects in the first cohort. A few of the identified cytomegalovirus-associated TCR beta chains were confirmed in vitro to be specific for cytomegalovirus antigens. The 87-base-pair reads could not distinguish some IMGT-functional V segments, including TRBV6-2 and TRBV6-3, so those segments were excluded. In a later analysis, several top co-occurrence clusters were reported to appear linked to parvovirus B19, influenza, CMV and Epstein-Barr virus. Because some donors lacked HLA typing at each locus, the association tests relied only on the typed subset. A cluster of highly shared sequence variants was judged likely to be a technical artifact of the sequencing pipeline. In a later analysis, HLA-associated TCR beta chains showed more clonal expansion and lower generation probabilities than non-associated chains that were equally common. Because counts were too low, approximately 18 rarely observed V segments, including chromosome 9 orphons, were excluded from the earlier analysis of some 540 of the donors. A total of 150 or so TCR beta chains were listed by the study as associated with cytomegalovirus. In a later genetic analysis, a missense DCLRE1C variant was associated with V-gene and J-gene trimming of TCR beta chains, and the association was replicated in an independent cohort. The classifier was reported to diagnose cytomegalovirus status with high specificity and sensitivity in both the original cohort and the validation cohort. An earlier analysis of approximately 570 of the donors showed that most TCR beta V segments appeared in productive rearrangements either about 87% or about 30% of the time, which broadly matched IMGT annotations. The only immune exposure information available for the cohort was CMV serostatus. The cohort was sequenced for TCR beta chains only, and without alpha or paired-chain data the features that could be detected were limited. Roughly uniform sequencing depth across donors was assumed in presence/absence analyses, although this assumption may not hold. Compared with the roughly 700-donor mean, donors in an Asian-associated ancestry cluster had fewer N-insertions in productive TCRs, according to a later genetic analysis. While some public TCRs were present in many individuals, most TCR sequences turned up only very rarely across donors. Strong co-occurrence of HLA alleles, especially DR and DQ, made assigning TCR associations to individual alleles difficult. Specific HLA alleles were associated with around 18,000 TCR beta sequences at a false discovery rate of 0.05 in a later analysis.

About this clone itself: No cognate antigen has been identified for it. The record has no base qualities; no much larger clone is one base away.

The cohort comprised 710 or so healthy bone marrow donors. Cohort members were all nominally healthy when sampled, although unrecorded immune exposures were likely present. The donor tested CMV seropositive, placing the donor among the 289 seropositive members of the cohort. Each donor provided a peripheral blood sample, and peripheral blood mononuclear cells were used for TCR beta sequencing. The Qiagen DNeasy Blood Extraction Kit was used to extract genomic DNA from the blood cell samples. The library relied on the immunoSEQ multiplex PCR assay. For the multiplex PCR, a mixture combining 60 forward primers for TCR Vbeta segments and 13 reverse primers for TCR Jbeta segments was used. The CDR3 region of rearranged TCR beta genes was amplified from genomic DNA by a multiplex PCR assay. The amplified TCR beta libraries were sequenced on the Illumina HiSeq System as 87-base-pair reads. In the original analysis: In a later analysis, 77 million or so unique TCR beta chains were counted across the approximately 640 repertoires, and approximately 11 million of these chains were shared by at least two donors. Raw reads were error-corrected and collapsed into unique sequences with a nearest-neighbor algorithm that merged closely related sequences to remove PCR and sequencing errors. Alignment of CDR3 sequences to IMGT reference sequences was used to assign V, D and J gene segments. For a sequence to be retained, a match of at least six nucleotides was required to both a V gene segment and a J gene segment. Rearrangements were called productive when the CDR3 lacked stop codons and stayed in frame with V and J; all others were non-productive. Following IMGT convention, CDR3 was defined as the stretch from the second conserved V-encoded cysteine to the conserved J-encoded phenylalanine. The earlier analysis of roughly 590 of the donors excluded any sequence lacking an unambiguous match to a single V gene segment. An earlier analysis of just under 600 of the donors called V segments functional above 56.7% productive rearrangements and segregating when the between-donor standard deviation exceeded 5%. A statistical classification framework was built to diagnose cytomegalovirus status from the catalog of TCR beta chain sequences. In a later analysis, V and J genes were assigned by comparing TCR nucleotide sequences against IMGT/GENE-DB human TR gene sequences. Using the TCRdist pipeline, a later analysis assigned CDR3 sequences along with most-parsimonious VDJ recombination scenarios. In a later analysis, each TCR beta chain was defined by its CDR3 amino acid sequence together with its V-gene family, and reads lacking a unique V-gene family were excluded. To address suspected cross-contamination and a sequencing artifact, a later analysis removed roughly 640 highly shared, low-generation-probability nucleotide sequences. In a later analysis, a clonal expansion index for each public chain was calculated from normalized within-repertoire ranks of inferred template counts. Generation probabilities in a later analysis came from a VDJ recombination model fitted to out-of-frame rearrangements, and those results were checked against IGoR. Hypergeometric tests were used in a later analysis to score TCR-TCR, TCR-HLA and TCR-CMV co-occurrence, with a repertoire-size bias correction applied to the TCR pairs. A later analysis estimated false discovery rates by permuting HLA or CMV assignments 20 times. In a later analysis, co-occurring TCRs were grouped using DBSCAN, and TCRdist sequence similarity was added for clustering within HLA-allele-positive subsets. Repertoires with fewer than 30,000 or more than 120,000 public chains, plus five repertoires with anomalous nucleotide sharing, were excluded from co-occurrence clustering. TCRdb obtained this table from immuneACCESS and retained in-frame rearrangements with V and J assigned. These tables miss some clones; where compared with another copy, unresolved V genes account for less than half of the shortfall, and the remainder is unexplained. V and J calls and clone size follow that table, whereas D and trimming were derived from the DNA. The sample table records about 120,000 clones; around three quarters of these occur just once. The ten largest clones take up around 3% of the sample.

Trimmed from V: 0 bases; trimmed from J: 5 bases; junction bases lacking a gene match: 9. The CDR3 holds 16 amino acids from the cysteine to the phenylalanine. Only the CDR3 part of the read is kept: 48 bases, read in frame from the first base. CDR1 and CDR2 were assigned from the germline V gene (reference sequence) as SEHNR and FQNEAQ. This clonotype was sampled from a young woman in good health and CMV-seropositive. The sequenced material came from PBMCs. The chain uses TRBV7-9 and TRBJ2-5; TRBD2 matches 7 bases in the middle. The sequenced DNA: TGTGCCAGCAGCTTAGCCGAACTAGCGCCACGGGAGACCCAGTACTTC. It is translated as CASSLAELAPRETQYF.